This T cell receptor beta chain was identified in a study of cytomegalovirus exposure and HLA in healthy donors. The PCR had 60 Vbeta and 13 Jbeta primers. Profiled with immunoSEQ multiplex PCR; TCRdb holds only in-frame clones, not every one. The data show about 130,000 clones, around 72% seen once. The ends were cut back, 6 bases at V and 4 bases at J, with 21 bases in the middle. Germline loops: CDR1 SNHLY, CDR2 FYNNEI. There are 16 residues in the CDR3. This sequence originates from a human donor in good health. V is TRBV2 and J is TRBJ2-5, with a tentative D call TRBD1 (7 bases). Sample: PBMCs. The CDR3 DNA follows: TGTGCCAGCAGACTCAGGGGGGTAGTAGGGCGAGAGACCCAGTACTTC. Protein: CASRLRGVVGRETQYF.